This T cell receptor (beta chain) was captured in a study of blood T cells in healthy people across ages (dated by TCRdb to 2014 to 2015). In terms of the full investigation: In model experiments, template switching captured about one uniquely barcoded TCR beta cDNA molecule for every two T cells. Using deep sequencing normalized with unique cDNA molecular identifiers, the study measured how TCR beta repertoire diversity changes with age. Donors were grouped into four age groups: young (average about 15 years), middle-aged (about 38), aged (around 60) and long-lived (approximately 78). To avoid experimental bias, donors of different ages were spread randomly across the sequencing lanes. Using the same blood draw, the study looked at two additional independent replicas of 1 million unique cDNA reads for two donors, one aged 18 to 30 and the other aged 80 or older.

Broader findings and caveats from the paper: As age increased, observed TCR beta diversity per million T cells dropped in a roughly linear way, and a significant reduction was already evident by age 40. The CMV infection status of donors was not known, potentially confounding age-related changes in expanded clonotypes. Estimates of total diversity based on one million sequenced T cells were considered lower bounds and underestimates. Because profiling used bulk unsorted PBMCs, naive and antigen-experienced compartments could not be compared conclusively. A strong correlation was found between observed TCR beta diversity and the percentage of naive T cells measured by flow cytometry. The long-lived group showed more naive CD4+ T cells, fewer expanded clones and increased TCR diversity than the aged group, suggesting age selection.

The donors were roughly 40 Caucasian individuals from Russia, aged about 6 to 100 years, who were systemically healthy. Around 10 milliliters of peripheral blood were collected from each donor into EDTA-treated Vacutainer tubes. Ficoll-Paque density-gradient centrifugation was used to isolate PBMCs, with at least 6.5 million per sample. Total RNA was extracted from PBMCs with Trizol reagent, with at least 6 micrograms obtained per sample. Naive CD45RAhigh/CD27high T cell percentages were measured by flow cytometry on a PBMC aliquot from every donor. The library was generated by 5' RACE. Sequenced on an Illumina HiSeq 2500. A second PCR of roughly 7 to 12 cycles was run with a J-beta primer mix and a sample-barcoded 5' primer. A unique molecular identifier was introduced onto each TCR beta cDNA molecule by a template-switch 5' adaptor carrying 12 random nucleotides. At least 3 million CDR3-containing paired-end reads were obtained from each sample. The Mint cDNA synthesis kit, primed by a TRBC-specific oligonucleotide, was used to synthesize first-strand cDNA from all RNA. Following uracil-DNA glycosylase treatment, all cDNA underwent a first 18-cycle PCR with the universal primers M1SS and BC2_uni_R. Concerning the study's data processing: Normalization of each sample was performed by random selection of 1 million high-quality reads, each carrying a distinct molecular identifier. Reads sharing molecular identifiers were discarded rather than binned into consensus sequences. MiTCR, with a Q25 quality threshold and the strictest error-elimination algorithm, was used for CDR3 identification, clonotype clustering and error correction. A nonparametric unseen species model with Euler transformation was used to estimate a lower bound on total TCR beta diversity. In-frame beta chains were kept once TCRdb had trimmed the public reads at Q25 with fastp and called clones with MiXCR. Each record represents a unique CDR3 protein, reported with the most common genes and DNA among its rows. The V and J calls follow TCRdb's processing rather than the paper's. The sample table holds under 2,000,000 distinct CDR3 sequences, of which around 48% were seen once. Of the sample, less than 2.5% is held by the ten largest clones.

With respect to this clonotype: Its antigen specificity is not known. Base-call qualities are not available, and no considerably larger clone is one nucleotide away.

The clonotype comes from a woman in her forties in good health. Source material: blood.

The CDR3 region reads CASSSGGAVDEQFF. The DNA sequence is given as TGCGCCAGCTCTAGCGGGGGGGCAGTCGATGAGCAGTTCTTC. The chain couples TRBV5-1 to TRBJ2-1; 12 bases in the junction line up with TRBD2. From its cysteine to its phenylalanine, the CDR3 spans 14 amino acids. Only the CDR3 portion is preserved as DNA: 42 bases, with reading frame beginning at the first base. The germline V and J ends show losses of 7 bases and 8 bases respectively, and no gene match explains 7 bases of the junction. The CDR1 and CDR2 encoded by the germline V gene are SGHRS and YFSETQ.